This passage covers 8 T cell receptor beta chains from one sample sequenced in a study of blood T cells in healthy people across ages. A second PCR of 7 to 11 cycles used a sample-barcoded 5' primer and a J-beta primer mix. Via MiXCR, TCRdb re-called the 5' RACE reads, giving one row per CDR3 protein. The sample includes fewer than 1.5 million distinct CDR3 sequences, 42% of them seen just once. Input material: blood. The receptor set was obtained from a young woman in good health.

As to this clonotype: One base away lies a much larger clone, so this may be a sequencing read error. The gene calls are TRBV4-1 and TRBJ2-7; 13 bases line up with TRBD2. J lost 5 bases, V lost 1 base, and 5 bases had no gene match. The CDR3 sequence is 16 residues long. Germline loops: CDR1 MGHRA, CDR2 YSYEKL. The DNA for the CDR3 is TGCGCCAGCAGCCAAGGACTAGCGGGAGGTTCCGACGAGCAGTACTTC. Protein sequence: CASSQGLAGGSDEQYF.

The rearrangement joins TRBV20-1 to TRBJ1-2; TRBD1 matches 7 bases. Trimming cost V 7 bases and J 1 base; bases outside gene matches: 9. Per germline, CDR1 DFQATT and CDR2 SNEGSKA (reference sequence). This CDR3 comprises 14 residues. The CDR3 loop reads CSGAGGEGNYGYTF. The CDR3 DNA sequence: TGCAGTGGGGCAGGGGGTGAGGGTAACTATGGCTACACCTTC.

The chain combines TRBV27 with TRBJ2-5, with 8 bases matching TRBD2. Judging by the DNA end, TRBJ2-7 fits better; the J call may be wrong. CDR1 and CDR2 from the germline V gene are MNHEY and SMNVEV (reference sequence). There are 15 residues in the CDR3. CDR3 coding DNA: TGTGCCAGCAGTTCCCGGGGACTAGTGGCCCACGAGCAGTACTTC. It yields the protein CASSSRGLVAHEQYF.

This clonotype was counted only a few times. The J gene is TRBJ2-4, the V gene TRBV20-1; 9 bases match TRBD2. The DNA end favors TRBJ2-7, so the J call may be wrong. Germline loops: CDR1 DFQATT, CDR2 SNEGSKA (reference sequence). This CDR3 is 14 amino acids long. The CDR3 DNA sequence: TGCAGTGCTCCGATAGCGGGAGTAGATGGCGAGCAGTACTTC. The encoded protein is CSAPIAGVDGEQYF.

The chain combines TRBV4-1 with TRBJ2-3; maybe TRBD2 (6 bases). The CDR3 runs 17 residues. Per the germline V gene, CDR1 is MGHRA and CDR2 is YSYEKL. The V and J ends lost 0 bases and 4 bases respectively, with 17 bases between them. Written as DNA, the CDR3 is TGCGCCAGCAGCCAAGAGAGTCCCGGGAGCTATTCAGATACGCAGTATTTT. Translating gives CASSQESPGSYSDTQYF.

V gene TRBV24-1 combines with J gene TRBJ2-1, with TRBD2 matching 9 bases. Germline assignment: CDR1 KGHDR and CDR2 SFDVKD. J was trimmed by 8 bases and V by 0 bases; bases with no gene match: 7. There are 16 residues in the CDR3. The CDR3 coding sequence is TGTGCCACCAGTGATTTGATGGCGGGAGGGCGGCATGAGCAGTTCTTC. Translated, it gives CATSDLMAGGRHEQFF.

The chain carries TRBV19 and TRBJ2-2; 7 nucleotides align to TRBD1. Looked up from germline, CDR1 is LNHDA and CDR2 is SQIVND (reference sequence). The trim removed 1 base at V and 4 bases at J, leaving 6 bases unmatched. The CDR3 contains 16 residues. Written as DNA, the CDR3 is TGTGCCAGTAGTATAGGGGGACAGATTTTCACCGGGGAGCTGTTTTTT. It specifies CASSIGGQIFTGELFF.

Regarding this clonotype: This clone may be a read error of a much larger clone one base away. CDR3 loop: CANSEFNLGTDTQYF. The CDR3 region has the DNA TGTGCCAACAGTGAATTCAACCTAGGCACAGATACGCAGTATTTT. The V and J genes are TRBV2 and TRBJ2-3; no firm D call. This CDR3 region has 15 residues. Germline CDR1 is SNHLY and CDR2 is FYNNEI.